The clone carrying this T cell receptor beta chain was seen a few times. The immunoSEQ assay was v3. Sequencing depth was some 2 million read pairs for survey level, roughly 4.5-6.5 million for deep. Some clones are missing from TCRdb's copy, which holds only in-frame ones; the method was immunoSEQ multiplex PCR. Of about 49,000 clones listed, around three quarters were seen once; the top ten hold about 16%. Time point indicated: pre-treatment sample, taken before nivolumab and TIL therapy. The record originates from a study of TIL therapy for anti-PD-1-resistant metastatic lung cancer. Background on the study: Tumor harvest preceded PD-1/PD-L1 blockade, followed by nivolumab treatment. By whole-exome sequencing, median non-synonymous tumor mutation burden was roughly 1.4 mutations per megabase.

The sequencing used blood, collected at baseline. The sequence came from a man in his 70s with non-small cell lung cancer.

The CDR3 loop reads CASSFGQENEKLFF. The CDR3 DNA follows: TGTGCCAGCAGCTTCGGGCAGGAAAATGAAAAACTGTTTTTT. The chain has TRBV5-4 and TRBJ1-4, with unresolved D. Germline CDR1 is SGHNT and CDR2 is YYREEE (reference sequence). The CDR3 is 14 amino acids. Trimming left V 2 bases short and J 5 bases short, with 10 bases between. The whole variable domain, filled in from reference TRBV5-4 and TRBJ1-4, reads ETGVTQSPTHLIKTRGQQVTLRCSSQSGHNTVSWYQQALGQGPQFIFQYYREEENGRGNFPPRFSGLQFPNYSSELNVNALELDDSALYLCASSFGQENEKLFFGSGTQLSVL.